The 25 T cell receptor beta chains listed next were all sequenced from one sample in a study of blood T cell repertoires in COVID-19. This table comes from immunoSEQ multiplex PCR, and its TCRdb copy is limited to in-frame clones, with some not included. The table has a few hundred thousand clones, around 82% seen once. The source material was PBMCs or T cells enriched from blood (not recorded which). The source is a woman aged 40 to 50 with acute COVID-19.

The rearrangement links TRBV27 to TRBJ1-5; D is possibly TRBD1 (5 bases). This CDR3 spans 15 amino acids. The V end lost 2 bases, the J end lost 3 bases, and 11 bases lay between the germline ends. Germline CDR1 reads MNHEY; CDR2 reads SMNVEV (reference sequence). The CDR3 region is CASSLTGAYNQPQHF. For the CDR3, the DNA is TGTGCCAGCAGTTTAACAGGCGCCTACAATCAGCCCCAGCATTTT.

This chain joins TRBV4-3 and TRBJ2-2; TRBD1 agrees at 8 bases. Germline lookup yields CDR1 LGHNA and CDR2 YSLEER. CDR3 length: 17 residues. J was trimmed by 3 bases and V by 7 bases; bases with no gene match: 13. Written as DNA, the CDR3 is TGCGCCAGCACCTTCAAGCCGGACAGGGCGCACACCGGGGAGCTGTTTTTT. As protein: CASTFKPDRAHTGELFF.

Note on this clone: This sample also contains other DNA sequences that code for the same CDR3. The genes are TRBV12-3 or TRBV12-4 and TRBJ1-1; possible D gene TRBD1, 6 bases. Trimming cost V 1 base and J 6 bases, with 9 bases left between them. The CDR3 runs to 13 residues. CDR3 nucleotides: TGTGCCAGCAGTTTAGGGCAGGGGTCTGAAGCTTTCTTT. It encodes CASSLGQGSEAFF.

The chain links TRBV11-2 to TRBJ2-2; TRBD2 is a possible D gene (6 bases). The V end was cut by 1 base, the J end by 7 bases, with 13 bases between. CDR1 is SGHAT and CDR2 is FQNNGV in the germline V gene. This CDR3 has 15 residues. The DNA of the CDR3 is TGTGCCAGCAGCTTAGTGGTAGGAGCGGGCGGGGAGCTGTTTTTT. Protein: CASSLVVGAGGELFF. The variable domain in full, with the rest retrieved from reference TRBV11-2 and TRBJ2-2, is EAGVAQSPRYKIIEKRQSVAFWCNPISGHATLYWYQQILGQGPKLLIQFQNNGVVDDSQLPKDRFSAERLKGVDSTLKIQPAKLEDSAVYLCASSLVVGAGGELFFGEGSRLTVL.

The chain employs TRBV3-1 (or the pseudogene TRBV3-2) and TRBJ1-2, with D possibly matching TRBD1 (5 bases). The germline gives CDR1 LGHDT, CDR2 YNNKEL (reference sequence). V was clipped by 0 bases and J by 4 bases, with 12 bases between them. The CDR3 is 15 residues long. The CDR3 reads CASSQDTGGGYGYTF. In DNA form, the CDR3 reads TGTGCCAGCAGCCAAGATACGGGGGGTGGCTATGGCTACACCTTC.

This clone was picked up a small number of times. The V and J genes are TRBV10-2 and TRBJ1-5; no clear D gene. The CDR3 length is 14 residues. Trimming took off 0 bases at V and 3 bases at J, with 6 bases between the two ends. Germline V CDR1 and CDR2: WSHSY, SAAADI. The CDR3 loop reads CASSESGVNQPQHF. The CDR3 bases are TGCGCCAGCAGTGAGTCCGGGGTCAATCAGCCCCAGCATTTT.

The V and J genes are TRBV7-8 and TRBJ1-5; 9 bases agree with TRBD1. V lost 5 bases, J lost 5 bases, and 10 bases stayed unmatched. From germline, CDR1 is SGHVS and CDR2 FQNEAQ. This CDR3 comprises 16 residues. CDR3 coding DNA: TGTGCCAGCAGCCGCGTCCCGGGACAGGGTGATCAGCCCCAGCATTTT. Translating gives CASSRVPGQGDQPQHF.

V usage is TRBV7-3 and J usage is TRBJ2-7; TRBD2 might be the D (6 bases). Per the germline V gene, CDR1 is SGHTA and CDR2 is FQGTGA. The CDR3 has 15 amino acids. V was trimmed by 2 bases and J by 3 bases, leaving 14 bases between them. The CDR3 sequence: CASSLGGGMGYEQYF. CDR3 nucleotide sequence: TGTGCCAGCAGCTTAGGAGGCGGGATGGGCTACGAGCAGTACTTC.

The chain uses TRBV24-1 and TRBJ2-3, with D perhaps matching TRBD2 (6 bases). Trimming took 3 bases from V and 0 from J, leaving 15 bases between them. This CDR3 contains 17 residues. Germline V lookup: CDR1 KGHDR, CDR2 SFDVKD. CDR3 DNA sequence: TGTGCCACCAGTGATCCCTCGGCGGGGACTAGCACAGATACGCAGTATTTT. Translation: CATSDPSAGTSTDTQYF.

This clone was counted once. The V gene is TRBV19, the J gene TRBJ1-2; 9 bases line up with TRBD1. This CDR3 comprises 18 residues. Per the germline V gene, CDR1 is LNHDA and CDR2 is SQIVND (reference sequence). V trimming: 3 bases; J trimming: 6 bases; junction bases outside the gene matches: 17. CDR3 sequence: CASSITLLLGTGFNGYTF. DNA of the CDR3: TGTGCCAGTAGTATTACCTTGCTGTTGGGGACAGGGTTTAATGGCTACACCTTC. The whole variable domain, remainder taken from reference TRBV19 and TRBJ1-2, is DGGITQSPKYLFRKEGQNVTLSCEQNLNHDAMYWYRQDPGQGLRLIYYSQIVNDFQKGDIAEGYSVSREKKESFPLTVTSAQKNPTAFYLCASSITLLLGTGFNGYTFGSGTRLTVV.

The CDR3 spells CASSLPTGLGELFF. CDR3 DNA: TGTGCCAGCAGTTTACCGACAGGGCTCGGGGAGCTGTTTTTT. This rearrangement joins TRBV28 to TRBJ2-2, with 7 bases aligning to TRBD1. Germline V CDR1 and CDR2: MDHEN, SYDVKM. The CDR3 covers 14 residues. J lost 7 bases, V lost 2 bases, and 4 bases had no gene match.

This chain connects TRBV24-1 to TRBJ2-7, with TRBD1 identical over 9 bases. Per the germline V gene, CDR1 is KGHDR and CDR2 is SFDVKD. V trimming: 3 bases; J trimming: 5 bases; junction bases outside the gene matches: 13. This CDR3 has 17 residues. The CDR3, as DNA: TGTGCCACCAGTGATCTTCAGACGGACAGGGGTAGAGACGAGCAGTACTTC. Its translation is CATSDLQTDRGRDEQYF.

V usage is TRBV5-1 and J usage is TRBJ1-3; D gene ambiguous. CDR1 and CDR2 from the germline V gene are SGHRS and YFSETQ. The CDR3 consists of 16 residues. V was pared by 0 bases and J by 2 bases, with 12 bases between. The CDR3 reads CASSLEAGVAGNTIYF. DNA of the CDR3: TGCGCCAGCAGCTTGGAGGCCGGGGTGGCTGGAAACACCATATATTTT.

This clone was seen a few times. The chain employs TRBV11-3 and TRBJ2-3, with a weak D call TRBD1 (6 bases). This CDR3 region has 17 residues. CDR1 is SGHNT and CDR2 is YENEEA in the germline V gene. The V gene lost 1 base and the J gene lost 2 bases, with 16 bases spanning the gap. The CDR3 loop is CASSLGSTGVITDTQYF. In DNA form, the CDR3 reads TGTGCCAGCAGCTTAGGGTCGACAGGAGTAATCACAGATACGCAGTATTTT.

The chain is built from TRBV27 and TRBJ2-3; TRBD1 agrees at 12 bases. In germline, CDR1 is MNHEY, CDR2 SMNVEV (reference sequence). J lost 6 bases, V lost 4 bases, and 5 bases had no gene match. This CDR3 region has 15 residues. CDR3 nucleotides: TGTGCCAGCAGTTACGGGACAGGGGGCGCGGATACGCAGTATTTT. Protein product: CASSYGTGGADTQYF.

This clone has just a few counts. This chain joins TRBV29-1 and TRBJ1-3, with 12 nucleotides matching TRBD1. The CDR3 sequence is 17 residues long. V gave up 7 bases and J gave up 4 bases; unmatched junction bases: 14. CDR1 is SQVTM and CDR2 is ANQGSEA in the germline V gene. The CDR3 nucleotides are TGCAGCGAGCTACCGGGACAGGGGGCACAGGTAGGAAACACCATATATTTT. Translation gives CSELPGQGAQVGNTIYF.

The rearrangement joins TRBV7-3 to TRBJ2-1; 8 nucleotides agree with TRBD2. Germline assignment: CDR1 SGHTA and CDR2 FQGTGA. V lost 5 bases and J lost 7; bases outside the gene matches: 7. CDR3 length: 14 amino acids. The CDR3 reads CASSPGTRRNEQFF. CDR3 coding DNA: TGTGCCAGCAGCCCCGGGACTAGGAGGAATGAGCAGTTCTTC.

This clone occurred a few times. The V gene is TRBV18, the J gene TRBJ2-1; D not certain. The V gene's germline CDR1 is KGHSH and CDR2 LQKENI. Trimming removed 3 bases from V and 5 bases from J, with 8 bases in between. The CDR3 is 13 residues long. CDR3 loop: CASSPLTDNEQFF. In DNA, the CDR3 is TGTGCCAGCTCACCGTTAACAGACAATGAGCAGTTCTTC.

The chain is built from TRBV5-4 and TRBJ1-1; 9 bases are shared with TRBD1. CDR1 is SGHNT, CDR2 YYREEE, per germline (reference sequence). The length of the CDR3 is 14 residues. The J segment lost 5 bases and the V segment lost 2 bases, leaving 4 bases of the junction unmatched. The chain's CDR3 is CASSFDRGGTEAFF. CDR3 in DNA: TGTGCCAGCAGCTTTGACAGGGGGGGGACTGAAGCTTTCTTT.

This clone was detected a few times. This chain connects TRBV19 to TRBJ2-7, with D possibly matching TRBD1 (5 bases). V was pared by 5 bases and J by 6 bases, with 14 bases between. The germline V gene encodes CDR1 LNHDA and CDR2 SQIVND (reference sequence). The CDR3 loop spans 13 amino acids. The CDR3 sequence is CASSDVGAAEQYF. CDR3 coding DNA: TGTGCCAGTAGTGACGTAGGGGCGGCCGAGCAGTACTTC.

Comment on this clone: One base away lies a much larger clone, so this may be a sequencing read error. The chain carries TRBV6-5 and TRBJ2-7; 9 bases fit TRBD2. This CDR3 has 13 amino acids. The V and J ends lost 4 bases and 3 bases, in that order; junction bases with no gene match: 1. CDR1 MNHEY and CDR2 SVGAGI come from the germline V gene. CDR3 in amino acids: CASSSSGVYEQYF. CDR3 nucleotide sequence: TGTGCCAGCAGTTCTAGCGGGGTCTACGAGCAGTACTTC.

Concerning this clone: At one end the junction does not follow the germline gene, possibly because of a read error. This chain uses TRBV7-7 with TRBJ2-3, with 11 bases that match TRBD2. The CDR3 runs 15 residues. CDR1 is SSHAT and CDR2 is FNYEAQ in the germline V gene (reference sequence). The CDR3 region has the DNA TGTGCTAGCAGCTCCCTAGCGGGAGGAGGAGATACGCAGTATTTT. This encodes CASSSLAGGGDTQYF.

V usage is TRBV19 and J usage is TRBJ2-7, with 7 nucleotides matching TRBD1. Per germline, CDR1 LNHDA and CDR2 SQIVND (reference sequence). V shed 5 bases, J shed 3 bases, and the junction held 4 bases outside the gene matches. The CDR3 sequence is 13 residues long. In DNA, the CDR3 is TGTGCCAGTAGTGTTGGACAGGACTACGAGCAGTACTTC. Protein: CASSVGQDYEQYF.

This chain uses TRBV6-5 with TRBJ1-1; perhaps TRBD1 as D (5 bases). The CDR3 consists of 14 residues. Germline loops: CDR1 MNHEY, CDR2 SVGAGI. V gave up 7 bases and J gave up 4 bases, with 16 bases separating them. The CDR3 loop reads CASNPFQGPTEAFF. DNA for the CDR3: TGTGCCAGCAATCCGTTTCAGGGCCCCACTGAAGCTTTCTTT.

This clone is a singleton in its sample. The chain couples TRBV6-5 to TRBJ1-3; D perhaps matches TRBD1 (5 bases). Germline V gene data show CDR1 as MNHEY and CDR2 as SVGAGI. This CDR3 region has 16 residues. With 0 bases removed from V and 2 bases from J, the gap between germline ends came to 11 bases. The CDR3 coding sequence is TGTGCCAGCAGTTACTCTACCGGGGGGACTGGAAACACCATATATTTT. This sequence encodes CASSYSTGGTGNTIYF.